Listed below are T cell receptor beta chains from one sample, sequenced in a study of blood T cell repertoires in COVID-19. Some clones are missing from TCRdb's copy, which holds only in-frame ones; the method was immunoSEQ multiplex PCR. The sample shows some 120,000 clones, 70% to 75% of them seen only once. Sequencing was carried out using peripheral blood. These receptors were collected from a man in his sixties with acute or convalescent COVID-19. Each CDR3 is given with its conserved first and last residue. The D gene is left open where the match is weak. Only part of the rows carry a size: once, few, many, or a class if the clone is expanded.

NA,TRBJ1-1,NA,15,TRBV27,TGTGCCAGCAGTCCCAGGGGTGCTCGGAACACTGAAGCTTTCTTT,CASSPRGARNTEAFF
NA,TRBJ2-1,TRBD2,15,TRBV11-2,TGTGCCAGCAGCTTAGTACGGGAGGGCCGGTCTGAGCAGTTCTTC,CASSLVREGRSEQFF
NA,TRBJ2-3,TRBD2,18,TRBV9,TGTGCCAGCAGCGTAGCGTGGGGACTAGCGGGAAAAACAGATACGCAGTATTTT,CASSVAWGLAGKTDTQYF
NA,TRBJ2-1,TRBD2,16,TRBV7-9,TGTGCCAGCAGCTTAGAAGGCGGGAGCGGTTACAATGAGCAGTTCTTC,CASSLEGGSGYNEQFF
NA,TRBJ1-2,TRBD1,12,TRBV27,TGTGCCAGCACGGGACAGGGGCAAGGCTACACCTTC,CASTGQGQGYTF
NA,TRBJ2-3,NA,13,TRBV28,TGTGCCAGTGCTGACAGGAACACAGATACGCAGTATTTT,CASADRNTDTQYF
NA,TRBJ1-2,TRBD1,13,TRBV12-3/TRBV12-4,TGTGCCAGCAGGCGGGACAGGGTATCGGGCTACACCTTC,CASRRDRVSGYTF
NA,TRBJ2-3,NA,15,TRBV9,TGTGCCAGCAGCCTTTGGGGGGGGGCTTCGGATACGCAGTATTTT,CASSLWGGASDTQYF
NA,TRBJ1-2,TRBD1,12,TRBV7-9,TGTGCCAGCAGCGCCAGACAGGGTAGAAGCACCTTC,CASSARQGRSTF
NA,TRBJ2-7,TRBD1,15,TRBV7-8,TGTGCCAGCAGCTTAGAGGGGACAGGGTTTCACGAGCAGTACTTC,CASSLEGTGFHEQYF
NA,TRBJ2-1,NA,16,TRBV24-1,TGTGCCACCAGTGGCCAAGCGGCTAGCTCCTACAATGAGCAGTTCTTC,CATSGQAASSYNEQFF
NA,TRBJ1-2,TRBD1,15,TRBV5-6,TGTGCCAGCAGCTTCAGGACAGGGAACGTATGGCGCTACACCTTC,CASSFRTGNVWRYTF
NA,TRBJ1-1,NA,16,TRBV7-9,TGTGCCAGCAGCTTGTGGACAGATATCATGAACACTGAAGCTTTCTTT,CASSLWTDIMNTEAFF
NA,TRBJ1-2,NA,11,TRBV4-2,TGTGCCGGGAGAACAGGGCAAGGCTACACCTTC,CAGRTGQGYTF
few,TRBJ1-5,NA,15,TRBV6-5,TGTGCCAGCAGGCCATCCAGGGGAAATGGTCAGCCCCAGCATTTT,CASRPSRGNGQPQHF
NA,TRBJ1-3,NA,13,TRBV7-8,TGTGCCAGCAGCCCCAGGACAGAGGGGGGGACATATTTT,CASSPRTEGGTYF
NA,TRBJ1-1,TRBD1,14,TRBV5-1,TGCGCCAGCAGAGCCGGGACAGGGAACACTGAAGCTTTCTTT,CASRAGTGNTEAFF
once,TRBJ2-1,TRBD2,16,TRBV2,TGTGCCAGCAGTAATCCTAGCGGGAGCGCCTACAATGAGCAGTTCTTC,CASSNPSGSAYNEQFF
NA,TRBJ1-3,TRBD1,16,TRBV4-2,TGTGCCAGCAGCCGACTGGGACAGGGCGCTGGAAACACCATATATTTT,CASSRLGQGAGNTIYF
NA,TRBJ1-6,NA,14,TRBV29-1,TGCAGCGCCTCCTCCGGGACACCAAATTCACCCCTCCACTTT,CSASSGTPNSPLHF
NA,TRBJ1-2,NA,13,TRBV3-1/TRBV3-2,TGTGCCAGCAGCCAAGGCCGGATTACCCCGGGGACCTTC,CASSQGRITPGTF
NA,TRBJ2-7,TRBD1,15,TRBV2,TGTGCCAGCAGTGAGTCAGGACAGGGGTACTACGAGCAGTACTTC,CASSESGQGYYEQYF
few,TRBJ2-1,TRBD2,13,TRBV29-1,TGCAGCGTTGATCCCCTAGCGGGAGATGAGCAGTTCTTC,CSVDPLAGDEQFF
NA,TRBJ2-1,TRBD1,14,TRBV2,TGTGCCAGCAGTGGGCCGGGACAGATGAATGAGCAGTTCTTC,CASSGPGQMNEQFF
NA,TRBJ1-5,NA,16,TRBV28,TGTGCCAGCAGTTTCGGGTCGACGGTGAGCAATCAGCCCCAGCATTTT,CASSFGSTVSNQPQHF
NA,TRBJ2-3,NA,13,TRBV4-2,TGTGCCAGCAGCCAAGGGGCTCAGGGTGCGCAGTATTTT,CASSQGAQGAQYF
few,TRBJ1-1,NA,14,TRBV27,TGTGCCAGCAGTTTCAACCTAAAGAACACTGAAGCTTTCTTT,CASSFNLKNTEAFF
NA,TRBJ2-6,NA,16,TRBV7-9,TGTGCCAGCAGCTACGACAGGCTTTCTGGGGCCAACGTCCTGACTTTC,CASSYDRLSGANVLTF
once,TRBJ1-5,NA,15,TRBV5-8,TGTGCCAGCAGCTTGACGGGGAGGGGGAGTCAGCCCCAGCATTTT,CASSLTGRGSQPQHF
NA,TRBJ1-5,NA,11,TRBV6-5,TGTGCCAGCGCCGAGAATCAGCCCCAGCATTTT,CASAENQPQHF
NA,TRBJ2-1,NA,13,TRBV7-9,TGTGCCAGCAGCAAAAGCAGACTCGCTGAGCAGTTCTTC,CASSKSRLAEQFF
NA,TRBJ2-1,TRBD2,15,TRBV4-2,TGTGCCAGCAGGCAAGCGGGAGGAAGTTCCAATGAGCAGTTCTTC,CASRQAGGSSNEQFF
NA,TRBJ1-4,NA,15,TRBV9,TGTGCCAGCAGCGTAGACGTCAGGGAGGGCGAAAAACTGTTTTTT,CASSVDVREGEKLFF
NA,TRBJ2-7,NA,14,TRBV19,TGTGCCAGTAACCGCGGCGTAAGCTCCTACGAGCAGTACTTC,CASNRGVSSYEQYF
NA,TRBJ1-1,NA,14,TRBV19,TGTGCCAGTATCGAGGGCGTCGGGAAGACTGAAGCTTTCTTT,CASIEGVGKTEAFF
NA,TRBJ2-3,TRBD2,18,TRBV4-1,TGCGCCAGCAGCCGATCAGTCCAAGCGGGGGGTGACACAGATACGCAGTATTTT,CASSRSVQAGGDTDTQYF
NA,TRBJ2-1,TRBD2,15,TRBV5-1,TGCGCCAGCAGCTTAGCGGGAGGGCCCGGAGGTGAGCAGTTCTTC,CASSLAGGPGGEQFF
NA,TRBJ2-1,NA,15,TRBV5-4,TGTGCCAGCAGCAACAGGGAATCCATCTACAATGAGCAGTTCTTC,CASSNRESIYNEQFF
NA,TRBJ1-2,TRBD1,13,TRBV10-3,TGTGCCATCTCTCCGGGACAGGACTATGGCTACACCTTC,CAISPGQDYGYTF
NA,TRBJ1-2,NA,12,TRBV6-1,TGTGCCAGCAGTGAGCTAGCTGGGGGCTACACCTTC,CASSELAGGYTF
NA,TRBJ2-5,NA,15,TRBV5-1,TGCGCCAGCAGCTTGGTACAGGGTCCATCAGAGACCCAGTACTTC,CASSLVQGPSETQYF
NA,TRBJ2-1,NA,15,TRBV18,TGTGCCAGCTCATCGGACTTAAGCTCCTACAATGAGCAGTTCTTC,CASSSDLSSYNEQFF
NA,TRBJ2-7,TRBD1,15,TRBV27,TGTGCCAGCAGTTTATCGAGACAGGGGGCAAACGAGCAGTACTTC,CASSLSRQGANEQYF
NA,TRBJ2-5,NA,16,TRBV27,TGTGCCAGCAGTTTAGGCCAGGGGGGTTTTCAAGAGACCCAGTACTTC,CASSLGQGGFQETQYF
NA,TRBJ2-1,NA,16,TRBV18,TGTGCCAGCTCACCGCCCCAGGGGAAGAGAGACAATGAGCAGTTCTTC,CASSPPQGKRDNEQFF
NA,TRBJ1-1,NA,14,TRBV6-5,TGTGCCAGCAGTTACCAGGGAAGTATCGCTGAAGCTTTCTTT,CASSYQGSIAEAFF